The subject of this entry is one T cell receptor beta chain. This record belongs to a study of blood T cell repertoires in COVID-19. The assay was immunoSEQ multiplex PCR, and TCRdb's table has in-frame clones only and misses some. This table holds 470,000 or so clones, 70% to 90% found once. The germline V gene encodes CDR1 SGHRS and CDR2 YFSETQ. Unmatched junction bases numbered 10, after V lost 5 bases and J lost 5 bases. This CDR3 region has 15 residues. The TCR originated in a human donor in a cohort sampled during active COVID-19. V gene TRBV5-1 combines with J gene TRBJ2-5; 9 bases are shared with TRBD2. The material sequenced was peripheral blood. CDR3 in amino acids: CASSPGVAGVETQYF. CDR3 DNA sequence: TGCGCCAGCAGTCCCGGGGTAGCGGGAGTTGAGACCCAGTACTTC.